Each of the 4 T cell receptor beta chains below was sequenced from the same sample in a study of T cells in women clearing cervical HPV infection. The assay was immunoSEQ multiplex PCR, and TCRdb's table has in-frame clones only and misses some. The sample features some 20,000 clones, with 6.5% to 8.5% in its top ten. Sequenced sample: blood buffy coat. These receptors were collected from a woman between 18 and 69 years old with a cervical HPV16 infection that either progressed to CIN3+ or cleared (not recorded which).

As to this clone: Read sequence stops 3 residues before the CDR3 end, and the germline J gene provides the missing end. The chain combines TRBV5-1 with TRBJ2-7; 8 bases line up with TRBD1. Germline trimming cut 1 base from V and 5 bases from J; bases unmatched to any gene: 5. Germline V lookup: CDR1 SGHRS, CDR2 YFSETQ. This CDR3 is 14 amino acids long. Partial CDR3 DNA: TGCGCCAGCAGCTTGACGACAGGGGCAAACGAG. Its translation: CASSLTTGANE. The whole CDR3 sequence is CASSLTTGANEQYF.

As to this clone: The read ends 3 residues shy of where the CDR3 ends; the end is completed using the germline J gene. The V gene is TRBV29-1, the J gene TRBJ2-1; the D is unclear. The germline V and J ends were trimmed by 5 bases and 9 bases, with 29 bases remaining between them. Per the germline V gene, CDR1 is SQVTM and CDR2 is ANQGSEA. The CDR3 totals 17 residues. This CDR3 reads CSVTSWAWVLQVSEQFF. CDR3 DNA (partial): TGCAGCGTTACATCCTGGGCATGGGTCTTGCAGGTAAGTGAG.

CDR3 loop: CASSIPLKLARGYSYNGYTF. The part of the CDR3 DNA that was read is TGTGCCAGTAGTATTCCTCTTAAACTAGCGAGAGGGTACTCCTACAATGGC. The J gene is TRBJ1-2, the V gene TRBV19; D unresolved. Read sequence stops 3 residues before the CDR3 end, and the germline J gene provides the missing end. There are 20 residues in the CDR3. Germline CDR1 is LNHDA and CDR2 is SQIVND (reference sequence). The ends were cut back, 3 bases at V and 6 bases at J, with 32 bases in the middle. Based on the CDR3 plus reference TRBV19 and TRBJ1-2, the full variable domain is DGGITQSPKYLFRKEGQNVTLSCEQNLNHDAMYWYRQDPGQGLRLIYYSQIVNDFQKGDIAEGYSVSREKKESFPLTVTSAQKNPTAFYLCASSIPLKLARGYSYNGYTFGSGTRLTVV.

CDR3 DNA (partial): TGTGCCAGCAGCTTAGACGAGGGTCCC. This gives the protein CASSLDEGP. The CDR3 reads in full as CASSLDEGPYTF. The rearrangement uses TRBV7-2 and TRBJ1-2; D not resolved. From the germline J gene comes the end of the CDR3, since the read stops 3 residues before it. Germline V gene data show CDR1 as SGHTA and CDR2 as FQGNSA. This CDR3 contains 12 residues.